A selection of T cell receptor beta chains follows, all from one sample in a study of blood T cell repertoires in COVID-19. Clones were sequenced by immunoSEQ multiplex PCR, and TCRdb holds only the in-frame ones, with some missing. Of about 100,000 clones in the sample, roughly four fifths were seen once. The specimen was peripheral blood. These receptors all stem from an older man with COVID-19, enrolled during active disease. Each CDR3 is given with its conserved first and last residue. D genes are given only for firm matches. Not every row has a clone size; where given, it reads once, few, many or a size class.

>14|-|TRBV28|TRBJ1-5|-
CASSSLQGTQPQHF
TGTGCCAGCAGTTCACTCCAGGGAACCCAGCCCCAGCATTTT
>13|-|TRBV7-3|TRBJ2-7|-
CASSLRPLLEQYF
TGTGCCAGCAGCTTACGTCCCCTACTCGAGCAGTACTTC
>13|-|TRBV30|TRBJ1-5|-
CAWASGSNQPQHF
TGTGCCTGGGCTAGCGGGAGCAATCAGCCCCAGCATTTT
>14|-|TRBV19|TRBJ1-5|-
CASMGGYSNQPQHF
TGTGCCAGTATGGGAGGGTATAGCAATCAGCCCCAGCATTTT
>18|TRBD1|TRBV5-6|TRBJ1-2|-
CASSSHRDRGLTNYGYTF
TGTGCCAGCAGCAGTCACCGGGACAGGGGGCTAACTAACTATGGCTACACCTTC
>14|TRBD1|TRBV19|TRBJ1-6|-
CASSLDREHSPLHF
TGTGCCAGTAGCCTGGACAGGGAACACTCACCCCTCCACTTT
>18|TRBD2|TRBV19|TRBJ2-3|-
CASSTGLAGGFNTDTQYF
TGTGCCAGTAGCACTGGACTGGCGGGGGGTTTCAATACAGATACGCAGTATTTT
>14|-|TRBV5-1|TRBJ2-3|-
CASSLSGATDTQYF
TGCGCCAGCAGCTTGTCGGGAGCCACAGATACGCAGTATTTT
>14|TRBD1|TRBV27|TRBJ1-2|-
CASSLSGRGLGYTF
TGTGCCAGCAGTTTATCGGGCAGGGGGCTCGGCTACACCTTC
>14|-|TRBV3-1/TRBV3-2|TRBJ1-2|-
CASSRSGGARGYTF
TGTGCCAGCAGCCGCTCGGGGGGGGCGCGTGGCTACACCTTC
>19|TRBD2|TRBV5-1|TRBJ2-5|-
CASSPLLLAGGGNQETQYF
TGCGCCAGCAGCCCTCTCTTACTAGCGGGAGGGGGGAACCAAGAGACCCAGTACTTC
>14|-|TRBV18|TRBJ2-1|-
CASSPKTDYNEQFF
TGTGCCAGCTCACCAAAGACAGACTACAATGAGCAGTTCTTC
>18|TRBD1|TRBV6-8|TRBJ2-5|-
CASMCDRGNSGYQETQYF
TGTGCCAGCATGTGTGACAGGGGCAATTCGGGGTACCAAGAGACCCAGTACTTC
>14|-|TRBV27|TRBJ1-6|-
CASSRGSYNSPLHF
TGTGCCAGCAGTCGGGGCTCCTATAATTCACCCCTCCACTTT
>14|-|TRBV4-1|TRBJ1-6|-
CASSQDVWGESLHF
TGCGCCAGCAGCCAAGATGTCTGGGGAGAGTCCCTCCACTTT
>18|TRBD2|TRBV7-8|TRBJ2-1|-
CASSLAGGLAGSDNEQFF
TGTGCCAGCAGCTTAGCGGGGGGACTAGCGGGGTCAGACAATGAGCAGTTCTTC
>14|-|TRBV14|TRBJ2-5|-
CASSQPTGQETQYF
TGTGCCAGCAGCCAACCGACAGGACAAGAGACCCAGTACTTC
>15|TRBD1|TRBV5-1|TRBJ2-7|-
CASSFAGTGRYEQYF
TGCGCCAGCAGCTTTGCCGGGACAGGACGCTACGAGCAGTACTTC
>13|-|TRBV19|TRBJ2-4|-
CASSIAGSDIQYF
TGTGCCAGTAGTATTGCGGGGTCGGACATTCAGTACTTC
>15|TRBD2|TRBV6-2/TRBV6-3|TRBJ2-7|-
CASSYGAGVIYEQYF
TGTGCCAGCAGTTACGGAGCGGGAGTTATCTACGAGCAGTACTTC
>16|TRBD1|TRBV7-2|TRBJ1-2|-
CASSLAGTGRGYGYTF
TGTGCCAGCAGCTTAGCCGGGACAGGGCGAGGGTATGGCTACACCTTC
>13|-|TRBV7-2|TRBJ1-1|-
CASSLEGYREAFF
TGTGCCAGCAGCTTAGAGGGGTACAGGGAAGCTTTCTTT
>13|-|TRBV3-1/TRBV3-2|TRBJ1-1|few
CASSQGRQSEAFF
TGTGCCAGCAGCCAAGGTCGTCAGTCTGAAGCTTTCTTT
>14|-|TRBV19|TRBJ2-1|-
CASSRDSFYNEQFF
TGTGCCAGTAGCCGGGATTCCTTTTACAATGAGCAGTTCTTC
>16|TRBD1|TRBV7-2|TRBJ1-1|few
CASSSRVITGGTEAFF
TGTGCCAGCAGCTCCAGGGTAATTACAGGGGGCACTGAAGCTTTCTTT
>16|-|TRBV27|TRBJ1-6|few
CASSLTGQSLNSPLHF
TGTGCCAGCAGTTTAACTGGACAGTCCCTTAATTCACCCCTCCACTTT
>15|-|TRBV18|TRBJ2-1|-
CASSPLAQNYNEQFF
TGTGCCAGCTCACCACTGGCTCAAAACTACAATGAGCAGTTCTTC
>13|-|TRBV12-3/TRBV12-4|TRBJ2-7|once
CASTSTSFGEQYF
TGTGCCAGCACCTCTACTAGTTTTGGGGAGCAGTACTTC
>13|-|TRBV6-5|TRBJ1-2|-
CASSTTQEGVYTF
TGTGCCAGCAGTACGACACAGGAGGGAGTCTACACCTTC
>12|TRBD2|TRBV30|TRBJ2-1|-
CACGLVFGEQFF
TGTGCCTGTGGACTAGTTTTCGGTGAGCAGTTCTTC
>15|TRBD1|TRBV7-2|TRBJ1-1|-
CASSLAGDRGTEAFF
TGTGCCAGCAGCTTAGCAGGGGACAGGGGCACTGAAGCTTTCTTT
>15|-|TRBV11-3|TRBJ2-1|-
CASSLGAGSYNEQFF
TGTGCCAGCAGCTTAGGGGCAGGGTCATACAATGAGCAGTTCTTC
>17|TRBD1|TRBV4-2|TRBJ1-2|few
CASSQVTGGELNYGYTF
TGTGCCAGCAGCCAAGTAACAGGGGGCGAGCTGAACTATGGCTACACCTTC